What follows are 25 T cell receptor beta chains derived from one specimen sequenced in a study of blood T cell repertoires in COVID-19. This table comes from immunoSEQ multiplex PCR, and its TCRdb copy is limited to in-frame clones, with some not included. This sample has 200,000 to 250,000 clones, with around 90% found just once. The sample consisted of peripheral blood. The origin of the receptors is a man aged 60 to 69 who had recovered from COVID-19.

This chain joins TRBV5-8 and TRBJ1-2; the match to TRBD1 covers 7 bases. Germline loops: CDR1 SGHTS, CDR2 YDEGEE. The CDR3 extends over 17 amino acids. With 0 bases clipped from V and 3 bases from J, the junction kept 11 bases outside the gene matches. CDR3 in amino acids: CASSLGLEAGGDYGYTF. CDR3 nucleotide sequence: TGTGCCAGCAGCTTGGGGTTAGAGGCAGGGGGAGACTATGGCTACACCTTC.

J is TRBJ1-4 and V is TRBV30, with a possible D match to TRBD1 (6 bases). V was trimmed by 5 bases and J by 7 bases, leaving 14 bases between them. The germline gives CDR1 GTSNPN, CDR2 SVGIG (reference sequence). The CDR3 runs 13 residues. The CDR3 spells CAWFEQGIEKLFF. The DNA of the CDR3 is TGTGCCTGGTTTGAACAGGGAATTGAAAAACTGTTTTTT.

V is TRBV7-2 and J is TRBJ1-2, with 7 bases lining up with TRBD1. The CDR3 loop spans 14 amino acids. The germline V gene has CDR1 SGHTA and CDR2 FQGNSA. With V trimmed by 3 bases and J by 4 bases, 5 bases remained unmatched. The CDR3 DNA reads TGTGCCAGCAGCTTCCAGGGGGGCGGCTATGGCTACACCTTC. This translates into CASSFQGGGYGYTF. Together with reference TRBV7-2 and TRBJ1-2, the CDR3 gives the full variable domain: GAGVSQSPSNKVTEKGKDVELRCDPISGHTALYWYRQSLGQGLEFLIYFQGNSAPDKSGLPSDRFSAERTGGSVSTLTIQRTQQEDSAVYLCASSFQGGGYGYTFGSGTRLTVV.

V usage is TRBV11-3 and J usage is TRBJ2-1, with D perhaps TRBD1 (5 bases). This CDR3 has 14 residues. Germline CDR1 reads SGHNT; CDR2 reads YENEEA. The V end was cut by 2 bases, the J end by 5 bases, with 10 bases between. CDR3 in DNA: TGTGCCAGCAGCTTATCCAGGGCGAACAATGAGCAGTTCTTC. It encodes CASSLSRANNEQFF.

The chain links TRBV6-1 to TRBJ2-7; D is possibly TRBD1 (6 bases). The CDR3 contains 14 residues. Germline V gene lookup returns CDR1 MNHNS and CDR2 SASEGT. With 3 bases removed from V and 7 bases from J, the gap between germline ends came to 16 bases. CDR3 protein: CASSDRLLQGEQYF. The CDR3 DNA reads TGTGCCAGCAGTGACAGGCTTCTCCAGGGGGAGCAGTACTTC.

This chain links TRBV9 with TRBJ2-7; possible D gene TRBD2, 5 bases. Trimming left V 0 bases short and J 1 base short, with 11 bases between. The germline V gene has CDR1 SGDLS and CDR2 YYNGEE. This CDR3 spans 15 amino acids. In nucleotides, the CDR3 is TGTGCCAGCAGCGTAGCTACGGGATATTCCTACGAGCAGTACTTC. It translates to CASSVATGYSYEQYF.

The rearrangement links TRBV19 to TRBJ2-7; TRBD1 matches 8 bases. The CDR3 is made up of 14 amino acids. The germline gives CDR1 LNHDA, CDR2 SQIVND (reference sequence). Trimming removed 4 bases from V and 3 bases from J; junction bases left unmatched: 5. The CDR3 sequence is CASSTQDRGYEQYF. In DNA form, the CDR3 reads TGTGCCAGTAGTACCCAAGACAGGGGCTACGAGCAGTACTTC.

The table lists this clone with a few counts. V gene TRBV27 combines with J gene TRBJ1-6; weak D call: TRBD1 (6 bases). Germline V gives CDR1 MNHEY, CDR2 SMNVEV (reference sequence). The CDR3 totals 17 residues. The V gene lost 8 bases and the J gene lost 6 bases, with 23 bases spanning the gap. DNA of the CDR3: TGTGCCAGCGGCTCCTACAGGGTGATTGGGGTTAATTCACCCCTCCACTTT. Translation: CASGSYRVIGVNSPLHF.

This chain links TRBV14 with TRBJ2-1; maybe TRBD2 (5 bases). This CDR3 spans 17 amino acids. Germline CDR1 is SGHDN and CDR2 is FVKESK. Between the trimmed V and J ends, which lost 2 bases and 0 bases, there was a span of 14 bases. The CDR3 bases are TGTGCCAGCAGCCAACCTGACTACCCGATCTCCTACAATGAGCAGTTCTTC. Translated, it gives CASSQPDYPISYNEQFF. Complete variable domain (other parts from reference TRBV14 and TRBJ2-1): EAGVTQFPSHSVIEKGQTVTLRCDPISGHDNLYWYRRVMGKEIKFLLHFVKESKQDESGMPNNRFLAERTGGTYSTLKVQPAELEDSGVYFCASSQPDYPISYNEQFFGPGTRLTVL.

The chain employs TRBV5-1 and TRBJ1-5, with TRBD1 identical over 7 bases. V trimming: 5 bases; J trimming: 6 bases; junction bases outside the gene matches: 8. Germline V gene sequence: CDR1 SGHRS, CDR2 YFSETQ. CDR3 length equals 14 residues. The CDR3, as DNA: TGCGCCAGCAGTTATACAGGGGTAGGTCAGCCCCAGCATTTT. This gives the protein CASSYTGVGQPQHF.

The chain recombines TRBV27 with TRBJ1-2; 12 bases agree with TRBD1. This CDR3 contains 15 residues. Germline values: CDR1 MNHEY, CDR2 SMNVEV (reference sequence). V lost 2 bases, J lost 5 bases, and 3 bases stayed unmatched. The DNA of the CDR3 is TGTGCCAGCAGTTTAGGGACAGGGGGCGGGTATGGCTACACCTTC. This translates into CASSLGTGGGYGYTF.

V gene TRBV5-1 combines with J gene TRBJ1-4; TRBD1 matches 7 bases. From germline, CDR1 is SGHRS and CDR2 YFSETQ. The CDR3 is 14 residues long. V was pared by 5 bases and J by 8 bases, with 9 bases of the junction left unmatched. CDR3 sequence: CASRRQGDREKLFF. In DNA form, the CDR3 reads TGCGCCAGCAGACGACAGGGCGACAGAGAAAAACTGTTTTTT.

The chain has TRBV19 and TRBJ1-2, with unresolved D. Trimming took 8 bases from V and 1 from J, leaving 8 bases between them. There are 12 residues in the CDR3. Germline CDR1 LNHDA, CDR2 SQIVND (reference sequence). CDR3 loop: CASSLRNYGYTF. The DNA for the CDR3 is TGTGCCAGTTCCCTACGTAACTATGGCTACACCTTC.

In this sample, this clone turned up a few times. This CDR3 reads CASGPGQATEAFF. CDR3 DNA: TGTGCTAGTGGTCCGGGACAGGCCACTGAAGCTTTCTTT. The genes are TRBV12-5 and TRBJ1-1, with 8 bases matching TRBD1. Trimming removed 5 bases from V and 4 bases from J; junction bases left unmatched: 3. Germline V gene data show CDR1 as LGHNT and CDR2 as FRNRAP. The CDR3 sequence is 13 residues long.

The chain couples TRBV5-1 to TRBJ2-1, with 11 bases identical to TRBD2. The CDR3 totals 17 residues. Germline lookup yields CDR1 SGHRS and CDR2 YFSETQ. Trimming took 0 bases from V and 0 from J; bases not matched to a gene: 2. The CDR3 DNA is TGCGCCAGCAGCTTGGGGGGACTAGCGGTCTCCTACAATGAGCAGTTCTTC. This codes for CASSLGGLAVSYNEQFF.

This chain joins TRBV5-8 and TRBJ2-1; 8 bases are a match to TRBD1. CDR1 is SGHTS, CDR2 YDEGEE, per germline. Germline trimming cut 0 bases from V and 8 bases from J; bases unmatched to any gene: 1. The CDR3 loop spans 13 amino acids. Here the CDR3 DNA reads TGTGCCAGCAGCTTGGACAGGGGGGATGAGCAGTTCTTC. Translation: CASSLDRGDEQFF.

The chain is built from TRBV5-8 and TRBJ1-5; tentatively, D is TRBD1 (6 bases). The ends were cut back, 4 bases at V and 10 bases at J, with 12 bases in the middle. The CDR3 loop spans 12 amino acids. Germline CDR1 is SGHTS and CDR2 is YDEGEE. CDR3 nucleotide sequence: TGTGCCAGCAGCCCTGGGGGGGCACCCCAGCATTTT. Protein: CASSPGGAPQHF.

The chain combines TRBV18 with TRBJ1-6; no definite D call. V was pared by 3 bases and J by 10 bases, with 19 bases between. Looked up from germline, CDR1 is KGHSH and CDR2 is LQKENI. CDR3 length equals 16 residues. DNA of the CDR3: TGTGCCAGCTCACCTAGCAGTCCCCCAGTGCTCTCACCCCTCCACTTT. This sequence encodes CASSPSSPPVLSPLHF.

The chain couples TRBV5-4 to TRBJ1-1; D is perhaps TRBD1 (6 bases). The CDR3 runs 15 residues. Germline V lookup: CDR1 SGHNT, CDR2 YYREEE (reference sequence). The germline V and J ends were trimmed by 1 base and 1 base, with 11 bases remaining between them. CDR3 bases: TGTGCCAGCAGCTTGCCAGGGGCGTCGAACACTGAAGCTTTCTTT. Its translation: CASSLPGASNTEAFF.

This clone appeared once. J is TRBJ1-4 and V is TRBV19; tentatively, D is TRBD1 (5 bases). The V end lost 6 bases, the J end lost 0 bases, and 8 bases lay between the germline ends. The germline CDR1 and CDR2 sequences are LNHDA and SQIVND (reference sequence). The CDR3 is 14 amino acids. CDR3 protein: CASRRQTTNEKLFF. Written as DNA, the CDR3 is TGTGCCAGTAGGCGACAGACAACTAATGAAAAACTGTTTTTT.

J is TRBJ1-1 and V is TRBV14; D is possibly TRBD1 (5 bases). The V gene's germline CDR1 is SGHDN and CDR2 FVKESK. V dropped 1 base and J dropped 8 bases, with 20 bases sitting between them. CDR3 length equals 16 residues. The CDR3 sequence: CASSQVLPMAWTEAFF. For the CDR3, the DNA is TGTGCCAGCAGCCAAGTGTTACCTATGGCGTGGACAGAAGCTTTCTTT.

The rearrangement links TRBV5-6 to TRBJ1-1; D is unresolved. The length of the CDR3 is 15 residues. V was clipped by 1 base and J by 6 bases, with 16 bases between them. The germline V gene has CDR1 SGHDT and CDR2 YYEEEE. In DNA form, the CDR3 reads TGTGCCAGCAGCTTGATCCAGGCGTATGAGCCTGAAGCTTTCTTT. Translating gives CASSLIQAYEPEAFF.

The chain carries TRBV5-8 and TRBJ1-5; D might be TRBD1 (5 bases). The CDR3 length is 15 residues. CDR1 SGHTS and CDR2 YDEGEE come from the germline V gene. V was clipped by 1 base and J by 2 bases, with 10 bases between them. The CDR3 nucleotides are TGTGCCAGCAGCTTGACCAGGGTTGGCAATCAGCCCCAGCATTTT. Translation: CASSLTRVGNQPQHF. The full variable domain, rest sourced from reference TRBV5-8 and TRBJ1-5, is EAGVTQSPTHLIKTRGQQATLRCSPISGHTSVYWYQQALGLGLQFLLWYDEGEERNRGNFPPRFSGRQFPNYSSELNVNALELEDSALYLCASSLTRVGNQPQHFGDGTRLSIL.

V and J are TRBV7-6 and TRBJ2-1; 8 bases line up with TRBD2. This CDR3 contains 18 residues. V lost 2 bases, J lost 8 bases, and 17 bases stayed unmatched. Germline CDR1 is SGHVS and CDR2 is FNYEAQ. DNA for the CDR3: TGTGCCAGCAGCTTACAGATACCGGGACTAGGAAACGTGGATGAGCAGTTCTTC. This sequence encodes CASSLQIPGLGNVDEQFF. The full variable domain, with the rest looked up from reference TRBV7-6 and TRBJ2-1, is GAGVSQSPRYKVTKRGQDVALRCDPISGHVSLYWYRQALGQGPEFLTYFNYEAQQDKSGLPNDRFSAERPEGSISTLTIQRTEQRDSAMYRCASSLQIPGLGNVDEQFFGPGTRLTVL.

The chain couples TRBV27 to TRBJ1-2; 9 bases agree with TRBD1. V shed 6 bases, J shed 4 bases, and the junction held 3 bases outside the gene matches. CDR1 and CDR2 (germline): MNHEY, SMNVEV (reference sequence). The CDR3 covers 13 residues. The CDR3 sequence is CASSRDRVYGYTF. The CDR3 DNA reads TGTGCCAGCAGCCGGGACAGGGTCTATGGCTACACCTTC.